This T cell receptor beta chain was sequenced for a study of T-cell reconstitution after alpha-beta-depleted transplantation in children. The study, taken as a whole, reports: It was reported that alpha-beta T cells came from several hundred expanded graft clones (about two months after transplant). After one year, T-cell counts and TCRbeta diversity mostly came from new T cells.

The germline CDR1 and CDR2 sequences are SSHAT and FNYEAQ (reference sequence). CDR3 length: 19 residues. V was pared by 1 base and J by 5 bases, with 16 bases of the junction left unmatched. A TCRbeta library incorporating unique molecular identifiers was prepared. One entry per CDR3 protein results from TCRdb running MiXCR on the PCR reads. The repertoire holds about 980,000 distinct CDR3 sequences, with roughly 31% as singletons. In the case of this clonotype: The antigen remains undetermined.

The clonotype originates from a boy younger than two who had a stem cell transplant for SCID, so the T cells may come from the graft donor. Sequencing used PBMCs, mostly from graft donor cells, obtained 360 days after TCRalphabeta/CD19-depleted stem cell transplant. The J gene is TRBJ2-5, the V gene TRBV7-7, with TRBD2 identical over 10 bases. CDR3 in amino acids: CASSLVRVSGGSWKETQYF. The CDR3 bases are TGTGCCAGCAGCTTAGTTCGGGTTAGCGGGGGGTCTTGGAAGGAGACCCAGTACTTC.